This T cell receptor (beta chain) stems from a study of Tregs in tolerant kidney transplant recipients. General study findings and limits: Tregs expanded with activated donor B cells seemed most donor-specific. This study did not directly address biological reproducibility. In tolerant patients, donor-specific Tregs outgrew total Tregs, suggesting antigen-driven expansion.

The length of the CDR3 is 19 residues. CDR1 and CDR2 (germline): MGHRA, YSYEKL. V trimming: 7 bases; J trimming: 3 bases; junction bases outside the gene matches: 17. The data were produced by immunoSEQ multiplex PCR, yet TCRdb's version contains in-frame clones alone and is incomplete. The sample lists tens of thousands of clones, 90% to 95% occurring once. Concerning this clone: Its antigen is still unknown.

Related graft donors supplied nonmyeloablative bone marrow transplants, and mixed chimerism was transient. Unstimulated regulatory T cells (CD4+CD25+CD127-), CD4+CD25- non-regulatory cells, CD4 and CD8 cells were FACS-sorted from thawed PBMCs. The sequencing used CD4+ T cells from blood (PBMCs), collected 12 months after the transplant. The chain couples TRBV4-1 to TRBJ2-6, with 8 bases matching TRBD1. The receptor was isolated from a human patient who received a combined kidney and bone marrow transplant. Some T cells may be transferred from the graft donor. This CDR3 reads CASTLGRGRGQSGANVLTF. For the CDR3, the DNA is TGCGCCAGCACCTTAGGGCGGGGCAGGGGGCAGAGTGGGGCCAACGTCCTGACTTTC.